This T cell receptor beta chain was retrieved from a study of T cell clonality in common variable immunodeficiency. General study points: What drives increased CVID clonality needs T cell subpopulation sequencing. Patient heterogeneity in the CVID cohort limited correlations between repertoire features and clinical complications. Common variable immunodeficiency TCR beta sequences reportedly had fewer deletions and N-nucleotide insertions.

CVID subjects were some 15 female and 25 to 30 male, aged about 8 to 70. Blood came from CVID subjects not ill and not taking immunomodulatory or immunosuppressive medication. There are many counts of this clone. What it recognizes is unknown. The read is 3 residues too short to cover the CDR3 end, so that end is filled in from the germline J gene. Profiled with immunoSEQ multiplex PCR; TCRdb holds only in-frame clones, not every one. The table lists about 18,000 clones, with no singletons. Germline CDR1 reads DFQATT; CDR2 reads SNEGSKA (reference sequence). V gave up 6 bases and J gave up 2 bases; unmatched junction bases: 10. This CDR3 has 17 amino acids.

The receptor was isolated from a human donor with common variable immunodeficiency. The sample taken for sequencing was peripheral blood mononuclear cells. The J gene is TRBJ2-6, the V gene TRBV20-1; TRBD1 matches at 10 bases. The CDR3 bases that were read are TGCAGTGCCCTAACGACAGGGGGCATCGCTGGGGCCAACGTC. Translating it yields CSALTTGGIAGANV. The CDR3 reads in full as CSALTTGGIAGANVLTF.